This T cell receptor (beta chain) stems from a study of T cell repertoires in cytomegalovirus infection. CDR1 and CDR2 (germline): LNHDA, SQIVND (reference sequence). This CDR3 contains 15 residues. Trimming cost V 7 bases and J 4 bases; bases outside gene matches: 8. Concerning this clonotype itself: Its antigen is still unknown.

Whole-study results and caveats: Cumulative public TCR beta family frequency identified CMV carriers with the relevant HLA.

TCRdb itself ran the reads through MiXCR, one entry per CDR3 protein. The sample consists of more than 650,000 distinct CDR3 sequences, less than 40% of them appearing once. The clonotype was recovered from a human donor in good health (CMV status not recorded). Some clones in this sample may be carry-over from other donors' samples. The specimen sequenced was PBMCs. The chain carries TRBV19 and TRBJ2-3; TRBD2 matches 10 bases. The CDR3 DNA is TGTGCCAGTACCCTAAGCGGGAGGGCCCCAGATACGCAGTATTTT. The encoded protein is CASTLSGRAPDTQYF.